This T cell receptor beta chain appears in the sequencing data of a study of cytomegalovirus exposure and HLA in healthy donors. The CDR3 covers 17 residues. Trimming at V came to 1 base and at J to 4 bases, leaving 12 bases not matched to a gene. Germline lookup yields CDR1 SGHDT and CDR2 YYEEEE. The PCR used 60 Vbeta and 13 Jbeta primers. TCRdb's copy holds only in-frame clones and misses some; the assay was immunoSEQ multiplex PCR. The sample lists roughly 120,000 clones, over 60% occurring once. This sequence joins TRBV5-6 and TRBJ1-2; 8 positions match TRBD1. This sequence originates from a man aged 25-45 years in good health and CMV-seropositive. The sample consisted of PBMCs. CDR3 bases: TGTGCCAGCAGCTTGACAGGACAGGGCCTTTTTCGCTATGGCTACACCTTC. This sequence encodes CASSLTGQGLFRYGYTF.